The 18 T cell receptor beta chains presented below share a single source sample, sequenced in a study of T cell responses to AZD1222 COVID-19 vaccine. Method: immunoSEQ multiplex PCR; TCRdb's copy keeps in-frame clones and lacks some. The top ten hold almost 6.5% of the sample, which has roughly 110,000 clones, approximately 90% seen once. This material consisted of peripheral blood, taken 28 days after the second AZD1222 dose. These receptor sequences come from an adult who received the AZD1222 COVID-19 vaccine.

This clone came up a few times. This rearrangement joins TRBV27 to TRBJ2-3; D not resolved. V was clipped by 5 bases and J by 2 bases, with 5 bases between them. This CDR3 spans 12 amino acids. Germline CDR1 reads MNHEY; CDR2 reads SMNVEV (reference sequence). CDR3 residues: CASSTLTDTQYF. Here the CDR3 DNA reads TGTGCCAGCAGTACGCTCACAGATACGCAGTATTTT.

The gene calls are TRBV5-6 and TRBJ1-5; 8 positions match TRBD1. Per the germline V gene, CDR1 is SGHDT and CDR2 is YYEEEE. V lost 3 bases and J lost 2; bases outside the gene matches: 7. This CDR3 has 16 residues. The CDR3 bases are TGTGCCAGCAGCTCCACCGACAGGGGAGGCAATCAGCCCCAGCATTTT. It codes for CASSSTDRGGNQPQHF.

The V and J genes are TRBV28 and TRBJ1-5; tentatively, D is TRBD1 (5 bases). CDR1 is MDHEN and CDR2 is SYDVKM in the germline V gene. V gave up 7 bases and J gave up 7 bases, with 20 bases separating them. CDR3 length: 15 residues. CDR3 coding DNA: TGTGCCAGCATCGAAGCAACGCCGGGGGTGCAGCCCCAGCATTTT. Its protein is CASIEATPGVQPQHF.

V and J are TRBV12-3 or TRBV12-4 and TRBJ2-1, with a possible D match to TRBD2 (6 bases). The CDR3 contains 13 residues. Between the trimmed V and J ends, which lost 10 bases and 4 bases, there was a span of 14 bases. The CDR3 protein is CATKPEGYNEQFF. As DNA, the CDR3 is TGTGCCACCAAACCGGAGGGGTACAATGAGCAGTTCTTC.

The chain employs TRBV12-3 or TRBV12-4 and TRBJ1-2; maybe TRBD1 (6 bases). The CDR3 is made up of 12 amino acids. Trimming took off 3 bases at V and 8 bases at J, with 10 bases between the two ends. In nucleotides, the CDR3 is TGTGCCAGCAGTTTTAGTACAGGGGGCTACACCTTC. This sequence encodes CASSFSTGGYTF.

The chain has TRBV10-1 and TRBJ2-7; tentative D call: TRBD1 (7 bases). There are 15 residues in the CDR3. With 4 bases removed from V and 3 bases from J, the gap between germline ends came to 16 bases. The V gene's germline CDR1 is WNHNN and CDR2 SYGVQD (reference sequence). The CDR3 nucleotides are TGCGCCAGCAGTGGAGGGCCAGGGGGGAACTACGAGCAGTACTTC. Translating it yields CASSGGPGGNYEQYF.

V and J are TRBV7-2 and TRBJ1-2; unclear D gene. Germline CDR1 reads SGHTA; CDR2 reads FQGNSA. With 5 bases removed from V and 6 bases from J, the gap between germline ends came to 10 bases. The length of the CDR3 is 12 residues. Here the CDR3 DNA reads TGTGCCAGCAGCCCCCGTTTAGATGGCTACACCTTC. It yields the protein CASSPRLDGYTF.

This rearrangement joins TRBV19 to TRBJ1-1; 9 nucleotides agree with TRBD1. The V segment lost 9 bases and the J segment 0 bases; nucleotides outside the gene matches: 8. The CDR3 contains 15 residues. Germline V gene data show CDR1 as LNHDA and CDR2 as SQIVND (reference sequence). The CDR3 DNA is TGTGCCAGCCTTTACAGGGGGCTTCTGAACACTGAAGCTTTCTTT. Encoded protein: CASLYRGLLNTEAFF.

This chain uses TRBV10-3 with TRBJ2-1; TRBD1 might be the D (5 bases). CDR3 length equals 17 residues. Per germline, CDR1 ENHRY and CDR2 SYGVKD. Trimming removed 6 bases from V and 4 bases from J, with 22 bases in between. CDR3 nucleotide sequence: TGTGCCATCAGCGATCCAGGACACACTGGAGCGTACAATGAGCAGTTCTTC. This gives the protein CAISDPGHTGAYNEQFF.

V and J are TRBV29-1 and TRBJ2-2; possible D gene TRBD2, 7 bases. The ends were cut back, 5 bases at V and 3 bases at J, with 16 bases in the middle. Germline V gene sequence: CDR1 SQVTM, CDR2 ANQGSEA. CDR3 size: 15 residues. As DNA, the CDR3 is TGCAGCGTTATTGTGGGGGGGCCTTACACCGGGGAGCTGTTTTTT. Protein sequence: CSVIVGGPYTGELFF.

V usage is TRBV28 and J usage is TRBJ1-3, with 9 bases identical to TRBD1. The germline V gene has CDR1 MDHEN and CDR2 SYDVKM. This CDR3 is built from 15 residues. V lost 1 base to trimming and J lost 6 bases; unmatched junction nucleotides: 4. The DNA of the CDR3 is TGTGCCAGCAGTTTATATGGGACAGGGTTAAACACCATATATTTT. Its protein product is CASSLYGTGLNTIYF. The whole variable domain, remainder taken from reference TRBV28 and TRBJ1-3, is DVKVTQSSRYLVKRTGEKVFLECVQDMDHENMFWYRQDPGLGLRLIYFSYDVKMKEKGDIPEGYSVSREKKERFSLILESASTNQTSMYLCASSLYGTGLNTIYFGEGSWLTVV.

The rearrangement joins TRBV18 to TRBJ1-2; the D is unclear. CDR3 length: 14 amino acids. Per the germline V gene, CDR1 is KGHSH and CDR2 is LQKENI. Trimming cost V 2 bases and J 4 bases, with 11 bases left between them. In nucleotides, the CDR3 is TGTGCCAGCTCACCAAACTTAAACCCCTATGGCTACACCTTC. Its protein product is CASSPNLNPYGYTF.

The genes are TRBV5-1 and TRBJ1-4, with TRBD1 as a possible D gene (5 bases). Trimming pared 4 bases from V and 2 bases from J, leaving 9 bases between. In germline, CDR1 is SGHRS, CDR2 YFSETQ. The CDR3 sequence is 14 residues long. CDR3: CASSPGITNEKLFF. CDR3 in DNA: TGCGCCAGCAGCCCAGGGATTACTAATGAAAAACTGTTTTTT.

In this sample, this clone turned up once. The chain uses TRBV5-6 and TRBJ1-5; D possibly corresponds to TRBD1 (6 bases). The V and J ends lost 4 bases and 6 bases respectively, with 14 bases between them. The CDR3 is 14 residues long. Germline CDR1 is SGHDT and CDR2 is YYEEEE. CDR3: CASSRGLGAQPQHF. The CDR3 DNA is TGTGCCAGCAGCCGGGGGTTGGGGGCTCAGCCCCAGCATTTT.

The chain recombines TRBV6-5 with TRBJ1-1; 7 nucleotides match TRBD1. The CDR3 covers 13 residues. Per germline, CDR1 MNHEY and CDR2 SVGAGI. V lost 6 bases to trimming and J lost 4 bases; unmatched junction nucleotides: 5. The CDR3 sequence: CASSLHRGTEAFF. The CDR3, as DNA: TGTGCCAGCAGCCTTCACAGGGGCACTGAAGCTTTCTTT.

The rearrangement links TRBV10-3 to TRBJ2-3; unclear D gene. Between the trimmed V and J ends, which lost 8 bases and 0 bases, there was a span of 12 bases. CDR1 and CDR2 (germline): ENHRY, SYGVKD. The CDR3 runs 14 residues. In nucleotides, the CDR3 is TGTGCCATCGCCCGGGCCCTAAGCACAGATACGCAGTATTTT. Protein product: CAIARALSTDTQYF.

The J gene is TRBJ2-5, the V gene TRBV6-1; 10 bases are a match to TRBD1. V trimming: 6 bases; J trimming: 3 bases; junction bases outside the gene matches: 10. Germline V gene sequence: CDR1 MNHNS, CDR2 SASEGT. This CDR3 spans 16 amino acids. The CDR3 DNA follows: TGTGCCAGCAGGGAACTGACCGGGACAGGGGAAGAGACCCAGTACTTC. The encoded protein is CASRELTGTGEETQYF.

This clone was found once. The rearrangement links TRBV4-3 to TRBJ1-1; TRBD1 matches 9 bases. This CDR3 contains 16 residues. V was pared by 4 bases and J by 4 bases, with 10 bases of the junction left unmatched. CDR1 is LGHNA and CDR2 is YSLEER in the germline V gene. The CDR3 DNA follows: TGCGCCAGCAGCCGTACAACAGGGGGCGGAGGCACTGAAGCTTTCTTT. Amino acids: CASSRTTGGGGTEAFF.